This T cell receptor (beta chain) was obtained from a study of T cell repertoires in cytomegalovirus infection. TCRdb reprocessed the reads via MiXCR and lists one record per CDR3 protein. The sample shows around 900,000 distinct CDR3 sequences, 31% of them seen only once. Notes on this clonotype: The antigen remains unidentified.

This sequence was found in a human donor in good health (CMV status not recorded). Some clones in this sample may be carry-over from other donors' samples. Sequenced material: cultured CD8+ T cells from PBMCs, taken from culture after CMV antigen stimulation.

The CDR3 DNA follows: TGCGCCAGCAGCCCCGCCTCAGAATTGAACACTGAAGCTTTCTTT. Amino acid sequence: CASSPASELNTEAFF. The rearrangement joins TRBV4-3 to TRBJ1-1; no reliable D call. V lost 4 bases and J 0 bases, leaving 12 bases between the germline ends. The CDR3 totals 15 residues. The germline V gene has CDR1 LGHNA and CDR2 YSLEER.